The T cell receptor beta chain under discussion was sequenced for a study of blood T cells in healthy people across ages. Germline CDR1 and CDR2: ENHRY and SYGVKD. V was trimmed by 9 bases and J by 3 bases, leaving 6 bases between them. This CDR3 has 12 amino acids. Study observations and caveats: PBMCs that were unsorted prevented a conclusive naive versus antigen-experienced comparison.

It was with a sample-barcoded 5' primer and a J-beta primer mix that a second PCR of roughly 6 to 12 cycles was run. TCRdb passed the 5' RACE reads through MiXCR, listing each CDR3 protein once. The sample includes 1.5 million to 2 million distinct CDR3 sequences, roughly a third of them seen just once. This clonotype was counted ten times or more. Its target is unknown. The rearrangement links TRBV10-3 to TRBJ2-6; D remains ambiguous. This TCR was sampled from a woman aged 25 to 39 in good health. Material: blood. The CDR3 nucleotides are TGTGCCATTTCTTATGGGGCCAACGTCCTGACTTTC. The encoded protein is CAISYGANVLTF.